These 28 T cell receptor beta chains were sequenced from one sample in a study of blood T cell repertoires in COVID-19. The assay was immunoSEQ multiplex PCR, and TCRdb's table has in-frame clones only and misses some. The sample shows a few hundred thousand clones, around nine tenths of them seen only once. Sample: PBMCs or T cells enriched from blood (not recorded which). The source is a woman aged 18-35 years who had recovered from COVID-19.

This chain joins TRBV5-6 and TRBJ2-5; no reliable D call. This CDR3 spans 12 amino acids. The ends were cut back, 0 bases at V and 5 bases at J, with 5 bases in the middle. CDR1 is SGHDT and CDR2 is YYEEEE in the germline V gene. The CDR3 DNA reads as TGTGCCAGCAGCTTGGCCATGGAGACCCAGTACTTC. Residues: CASSLAMETQYF.

DNA for the CDR3: TGTGCCAGTAGTCCTTACAGGGGCCCCTACAATGAGCAGTTCTTC. Its translation: CASSPYRGPYNEQFF. V usage is TRBV19 and J usage is TRBJ2-1; 7 nucleotides match TRBD1. The germline gives CDR1 LNHDA, CDR2 SQIVND (reference sequence). Trimming removed 5 bases from V and 2 bases from J; junction bases left unmatched: 6. The CDR3 sequence is 15 residues long.

With regard to this clone: This same CDR3 is encoded by further DNA sequences in the sample. The V and J genes are TRBV29-1 and TRBJ1-1, with unresolved D. Germline lookup yields CDR1 SQVTM and CDR2 ANQGSEA. The germline V and J ends were trimmed by 6 bases and 4 bases, with 6 bases remaining between them. CDR3 size: 10 residues. CDR3 sequence (DNA): TGCAGCGTCAAATCCACTGAAGCTTTCTTT. Encoded protein: CSVKSTEAFF.

The V and J genes are TRBV5-1 and TRBJ2-3, with a possible D match to TRBD2 (6 bases). V was pared by 4 bases and J by 2 bases, with 14 bases between. Germline CDR1 and CDR2: SGHRS and YFSETQ. The CDR3 is 15 amino acids. This CDR3 is CASSDGTPNTDTQYF. The DNA for the CDR3 is TGCGCCAGCAGCGACGGGACTCCCAACACAGATACGCAGTATTTT.

This chain connects TRBV18 to TRBJ1-3; D is perhaps TRBD1 (5 bases). Looked up from germline, CDR1 is KGHSH and CDR2 is LQKENI. Trimming shortened V by 0 bases and J by 1 base, and 10 bases separated the two germline ends. The CDR3 is 16 residues long. In DNA, the CDR3 is TGTGCCAGCTCACCACCGTCCAGGGTTTCTGGAAACACCATATATTTT. This codes for CASSPPSRVSGNTIYF.

The rearrangement joins TRBV7-2 to TRBJ2-2; perhaps TRBD1 as D (6 bases). The germline CDR1 and CDR2 sequences are SGHTA and FQGNSA. The CDR3 is 12 amino acids. Between the trimmed V and J ends, which lost 6 bases and 8 bases, there was a span of 10 bases. The CDR3 DNA follows: TGTGCCAGCAGAGAGGACAGAGGGGAGCTGTTTTTT. Protein: CASREDRGELFF.

This chain joins TRBV5-1 and TRBJ2-1, with TRBD2 identical over 8 bases. The ends lost 1 base at V and 8 bases at J; junction bases unmatched: 5. Germline-derived CDR1 and CDR2 are SGHRS and YFSETQ. This CDR3 has 14 residues. This CDR3 reads CASSLIAGLDEQFF. Written as DNA, the CDR3 is TGCGCCAGCAGCTTGATAGCGGGGTTGGATGAGCAGTTCTTC.

The chain carries TRBV11-2 and TRBJ1-4; D not certain. The V end lost 3 bases, the J end lost 0 bases, and 11 bases lay between the germline ends. The CDR3 consists of 16 residues. The germline V gene encodes CDR1 SGHAT and CDR2 FQNNGV. The CDR3: CASSFGRSTTNEKLFF. For the CDR3, the DNA is TGTGCCAGCAGCTTTGGCAGGTCAACAACTAATGAAAAACTGTTTTTT.

The J gene is TRBJ1-1, the V gene TRBV25-1, with D possibly TRBD1 on 5 matching bases. V gave up 4 bases and J gave up 1 base, with 7 bases separating them. Germline lookup yields CDR1 MGHDK and CDR2 SYGVNS. This CDR3 region has 13 residues. The CDR3, as DNA: TGTGCCAGCAGTGCAGGGCGGAACACTGAAGCTTTCTTT. It specifies CASSAGRNTEAFF.

This chain joins TRBV6-4 and TRBJ2-5; D is uncertain. Germline assignment: CDR1 MRHNA and CDR2 SNTAGT. The CDR3 consists of 14 residues. With 5 bases removed from V and 2 bases from J, the gap between germline ends came to 12 bases. CDR3 bases: TGTGCCAGCAGTTCCCGACTCCGACAAGAGACCCAGTACTTC. It codes for CASSSRLRQETQYF.

This clone was seen more than once but under ten times. The gene calls are TRBV29-1 and TRBJ2-3, with TRBD2 as a possible D gene (5 bases). The CDR3 is 15 residues long. The ends were cut back, 4 bases at V and 1 base at J, with 15 bases in the middle. The germline V gene encodes CDR1 SQVTM and CDR2 ANQGSEA. CDR3 sequence reads: CSVAGVAGRTDTQYF. DNA of the CDR3: TGCAGCGTTGCGGGTGTGGCGGGCCGCACAGATACGCAGTATTTT.

The chain uses TRBV5-1 and TRBJ1-4; no clear D. CDR3 size: 18 residues. From germline, CDR1 is SGHRS and CDR2 YFSETQ. The germline V and J ends were trimmed by 4 bases and 5 bases, with 24 bases remaining between them. Here the CDR3 reads CASSAKMSPEFRNEKLFF. The CDR3 bases are TGCGCCAGCAGCGCAAAAATGTCCCCCGAGTTTCGGAATGAAAAACTGTTTTTT.

The rearrangement links TRBV28 to TRBJ2-7; TRBD1 is a possible D gene (5 bases). Germline V gives CDR1 MDHEN, CDR2 SYDVKM. V was clipped by 3 bases and J by 5 bases, with 14 bases between them. The CDR3 consists of 14 residues. CDR3 in amino acids: CASSLRTSSNEQYF. CDR3 nucleotide sequence: TGTGCCAGCAGTTTGAGGACATCTTCCAACGAGCAGTACTTC.

The genes are TRBV27 and TRBJ2-1, with 8 bases aligning to TRBD1. Germline loops: CDR1 MNHEY, CDR2 SMNVEV (reference sequence). The CDR3 has 16 amino acids. V shed 2 bases and J 2 bases; nucleotides not matched to a gene: 5. CDR3 protein: CASSLAGTGTYNEQFF. The CDR3 DNA is TGTGCCAGCAGTTTAGCCGGGACAGGTACCTACAATGAGCAGTTCTTC.

The chain combines TRBV6-5 with TRBJ2-2, with TRBD1 matching over 7 bases. CDR3 length equals 16 residues. V lost 0 bases to trimming and J lost 6 bases; unmatched junction nucleotides: 7. CDR1 MNHEY and CDR2 SVGAGI come from the germline V gene. The DNA for the CDR3 is TGTGCCAGCAGTTACTCCCTGACAGGGTGGGCCGGGGAGCTGTTTTTT. Encoded protein: CASSYSLTGWAGELFF.

The table lists this clone with a count of one. The junction departs from germline at one end; a sequencing error may be responsible. This chain uses TRBV18 with TRBJ1-2; D uncertain. Germline assignment: CDR1 KGHSH and CDR2 LQKENI. This CDR3 contains 12 residues. CDR3 in DNA: TGTGCCAGCTCAGACGGGATTAATGGGTACACCTTC. The encoded protein is CASSDGINGYTF.

V gene TRBV4-1 combines with J gene TRBJ1-2, with D unclear. The germline gives CDR1 MGHRA, CDR2 YSYEKL. The CDR3 is 15 amino acids. V lost 0 bases and J lost 6, with 14 bases in between. DNA of the CDR3: TGCGCCAGCAGCCAAGATGGGCTCGGCCAGGATGGCTACACCTTC. Translated: CASSQDGLGQDGYTF.

J is TRBJ1-6 and V is TRBV2; no clear D gene. This CDR3 is 16 amino acids long. Trimming removed 4 bases from V and 0 bases from J, with 10 bases in between. Germline CDR1 and CDR2: SNHLY and FYNNEI. The CDR3 DNA follows: TGTGCCAGCAGTGTTGTGCCCAGCTCCTATAATTCACCCCTCCACTTT. Translating it yields CASSVVPSSYNSPLHF.

This chain uses TRBV2 with TRBJ2-3; D may be TRBD1 or TRBD2 (6 bases each). V lost 7 bases to trimming and J lost 3 bases, with 11 bases between them. This CDR3 has 13 residues. CDR1 is SNHLY, CDR2 FYNNEI, per germline. CDR3: CASTEGGTDTQYF. The CDR3 DNA follows: TGTGCCAGCACTGAGGGGGGTACAGATACGCAGTATTTT. Looking up the rest from reference TRBV2 and TRBJ2-3 gives the full variable domain: EPEVTQTPSHQVTQMGQEVILRCVPISNHLYFYWYRQILGQKVEFLVSFYNNEISEKSEIFDDQFSVERPDGSNFTLKIRSTKLEDSAMYFCASTEGGTDTQYFGPGTRLTVL.

The rearrangement joins TRBV28 to TRBJ1-3; the D gene is possibly TRBD1 (5 bases). V was shortened by 3 bases and J by 1 base, with 16 bases between the two germline ends. The CDR3 sequence is 17 residues long. CDR1 is MDHEN and CDR2 is SYDVKM in the germline V gene. The CDR3 nucleotides read TGTGCCAGCAGTTTCGACAGCCCTGGCCGATCTGGAAACACCATATATTTT. Translated: CASSFDSPGRSGNTIYF.

The chain links TRBV3-1 (or the pseudogene TRBV3-2) to TRBJ1-2, with D possibly TRBD1 on 5 matching bases. The CDR3 extends over 15 amino acids. Trimming left V 4 bases short and J 4 bases short, with 16 bases between. Looked up from germline, CDR1 is LGHDT and CDR2 is YNNKEL (reference sequence). The CDR3 reads CASSPRQSRGYGYTF. In DNA form, the CDR3 reads TGTGCCAGCAGCCCTCGACAGTCTAGGGGCTATGGCTACACCTTC.

This clone was counted a single time. This chain connects TRBV5-6 to TRBJ2-5; possible D gene TRBD2, 5 bases. Germline CDR1 is SGHDT and CDR2 is YYEEEE. This CDR3 is 14 amino acids long. Trimming took 0 bases from V and 3 from J, leaving 9 bases between them. The CDR3 DNA sequence: TGTGCCAGCAGCTTGGGACTACTAAAAGAGACCCAGTACTTC. This encodes CASSLGLLKETQYF.

The rearrangement joins TRBV9 to TRBJ2-1; 8 bases fit TRBD1. This CDR3 spans 15 amino acids. Trimming removed 6 bases from V and 4 bases from J; junction bases left unmatched: 9. Germline V gives CDR1 SGDLS, CDR2 YYNGEE. CDR3 DNA sequence: TGTGCCAGCAACCCCAGGGGGCTAGGGTACAATGAGCAGTTCTTC. Translated: CASNPRGLGYNEQFF.

This chain joins TRBV2 and TRBJ2-7; 12 bases match TRBD2. CDR1 and CDR2 (germline): SNHLY, FYNNEI. The junction had 7 bases not matched to a gene; V was cut back by 4 bases and J by 6 bases. The CDR3 consists of 15 residues. CDR3 DNA: TGTGCCAGCAGTGTTCCACTAGCGGGGGGAATCGAGCAGTACTTC. This codes for CASSVPLAGGIEQYF. The whole variable domain, remainder taken from reference TRBV2 and TRBJ2-7, is EPEVTQTPSHQVTQMGQEVILRCVPISNHLYFYWYRQILGQKVEFLVSFYNNEISEKSEIFDDQFSVERPDGSNFTLKIRSTKLEDSAMYFCASSVPLAGGIEQYFGPGTRLTVT.

Only one count was recorded for this clone. The chain couples TRBV3-1 (or the pseudogene TRBV3-2) to TRBJ2-7; D may be TRBD1 (5 bases). The V end was cut by 2 bases, the J end by 1 base, with 9 bases between. There are 14 residues in the CDR3. From germline, CDR1 is LGHDT and CDR2 YNNKEL (reference sequence). CDR3 loop: CASSQSQGSYEQYF. The CDR3 coding sequence is TGTGCCAGCAGCCAATCTCAGGGTTCCTACGAGCAGTACTTC.

This chain links TRBV6-5 with TRBJ1-5, with TRBD1 as a possible D gene (5 bases). The CDR3 is 14 residues long. Per the germline V gene, CDR1 is MNHEY and CDR2 is SVGAGI. Trimming shortened V by 6 bases and J by 1 base, and 10 bases separated the two germline ends. The CDR3 sequence is CASRVGGSNQPQHF. CDR3 DNA sequence: TGTGCCAGCAGGGTCGGGGGAAGCAATCAGCCCCAGCATTTT.

The chain has TRBV15 and TRBJ2-5, with D perhaps TRBD1 (5 bases). The CDR3 loop spans 13 amino acids. V lost 7 bases and J lost 6, with 15 bases in between. CDR1 is LNHNV and CDR2 is YYDKDF in the germline V gene (reference sequence). CDR3 amino acids: CATTAGMGKTQYF. In DNA, the CDR3 is TGTGCCACCACGGCAGGGATGGGAAAGACCCAGTACTTC.

V is TRBV15 and J is TRBJ1-2; no reliable D call. V was trimmed by 5 bases and J by 5 bases, leaving 12 bases between them. This CDR3 contains 13 residues. Germline lookup yields CDR1 LNHNV and CDR2 YYDKDF (reference sequence). This chain's CDR3 is CATSPRRSYGYTF. DNA of the CDR3: TGTGCCACCAGCCCCCGCAGGTCTTATGGCTACACCTTC.